This record looks at one T cell receptor beta chain sequence and its context. The data were obtained in a study of T cell clonotyping in hematopoietic cell transplantation. Libraries were prepared by immunoSEQ multiplex PCR; TCRdb keeps only in-frame clonotypes and omits some of them. The sample has roughly 13,000 clones; approximately 70% are singletons. Material: peripheral blood mononuclear cells, obtained 180 days after allogeneic stem cell transplant. This receptor was obtained from a male patient in his sixties or seventies who had an allogeneic stem cell transplant from an unrelated donor, so the T cells may come from the graft donor. Some clones in this sample may be carry-over from other donors' samples.

In DNA, the CDR3 is TGTGCCAGCAAACCCGGGACTAGCTCCTACGAGCAGTACTTC. It specifies CASKPGTSSYEQYF. V and J are TRBV28 and TRBJ2-7, with TRBD2 identical over 8 bases. The trim removed 7 bases at V and 0 bases at J, leaving 5 bases unmatched. Germline CDR1 is MDHEN and CDR2 is SYDVKM. This CDR3 spans 14 amino acids.